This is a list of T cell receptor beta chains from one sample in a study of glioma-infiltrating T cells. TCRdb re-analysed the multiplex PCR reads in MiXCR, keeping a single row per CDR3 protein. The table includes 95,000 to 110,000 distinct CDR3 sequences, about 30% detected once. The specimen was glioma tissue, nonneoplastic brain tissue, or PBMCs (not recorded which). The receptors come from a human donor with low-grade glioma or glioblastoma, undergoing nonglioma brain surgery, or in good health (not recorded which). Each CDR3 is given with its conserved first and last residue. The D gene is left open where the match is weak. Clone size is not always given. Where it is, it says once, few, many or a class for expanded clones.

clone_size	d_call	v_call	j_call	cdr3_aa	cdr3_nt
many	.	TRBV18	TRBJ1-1	CASSPESSWTEAFF	TGTGCCAGCTCACCGGAGTCCAGTTGGACTGAAGCTTTCTTT
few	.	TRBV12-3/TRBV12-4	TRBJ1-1	CASKQMNTEAFF	TGTGCCAGCAAGCAGATGAACACTGAAGCTTTCTTT
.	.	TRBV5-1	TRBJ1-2	CASSLRSLDSPRTF	TGCGCCAGCAGCCTGCGCTCCTTGGACAGCCCTAGGACCTTC
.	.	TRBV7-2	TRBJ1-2	CASSSLSMDSNYGYTF	TGTGCCAGCAGCTCTCTCTCCATGGACAGTAACTATGGCTACACCTTC
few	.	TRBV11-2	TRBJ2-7	CASSLVYEQYF	TGTGCCAGCAGCTTAGTCTACGAGCAGTACTTC
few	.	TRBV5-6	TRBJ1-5	CASSRDMNQPQHF	TGTGCCAGCAGCAGGGACATGAATCAGCCCCAGCATTTT
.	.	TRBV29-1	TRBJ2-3	CSVERGKGADTQYF	TGCAGCGTTGAGAGGGGAAAGGGAGCAGATACGCAGTATTTT
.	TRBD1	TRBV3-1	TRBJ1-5	CASSQSRQGVGQPQHF	TGTGCCAGCAGCCAAAGTAGACAGGGGGTGGGTCAGCCCCAGCATTTT
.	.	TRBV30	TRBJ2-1	CAWSVRRGPTRNEQFF	TGTGCCTGGAGTGTAAGGCGGGGGCCCACTAGGAATGAGCAGTTCTTC
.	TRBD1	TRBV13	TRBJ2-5	CASSLGYRGSNEQYF	TGTGCCAGCAGCTTAGGTTACAGGGGGTCTAATGAGCAGTACTTC
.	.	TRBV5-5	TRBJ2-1	CASSKTALSSYNEQFF	TGTGCCAGCAGCAAAACGGCCCTCAGCTCCTACAATGAGCAGTTCTTC
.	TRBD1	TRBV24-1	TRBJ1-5	CATSDRAQGVGQPQHF	TGTGCCACCAGTGATCGGGCCCAGGGGGTAGGTCAGCCCCAGCATTTT
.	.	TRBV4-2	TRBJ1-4	CASSQDVGAGNEKLFF	TGTGCCAGCAGTCAAGACGTCGGGGCGGGGAATGAAAAACTGTTTTTT
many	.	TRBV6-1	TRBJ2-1	CASRQGNEQFF	TGTGCCAGCAGGCAGGGCAATGAGCAGTTCTTC
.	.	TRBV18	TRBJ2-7	CASSPRGSYEQYF	TGTGCCAGCTCACCCCGAGGCTCCTACGAGCAGTACTTC
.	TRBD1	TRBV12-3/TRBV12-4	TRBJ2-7	CASSLTDRAYEQYF	TGTGCCAGCAGTTTGACGGACAGGGCCTACGAGCAGTACTTC
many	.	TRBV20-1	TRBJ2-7	CSATTGSSYEQYF	TGCAGTGCAACGACAGGAAGCTCCTACGAGCAGTACTTC
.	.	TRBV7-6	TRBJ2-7	CASTTGAGDYEQYF	TGTGCCAGCACCACCGGGGCAGGAGACTACGAGCAGTACTTC
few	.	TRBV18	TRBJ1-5	CASSGGEQPQHF	TGTGCCAGCTCAGGAGGGGAGCAGCCCCAGCATTTT
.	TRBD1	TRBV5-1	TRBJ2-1	CASSWAGTANNEQFF	TGCGCCAGCAGCTGGGCCGGGACAGCCAACAATGAGCAGTTCTTC
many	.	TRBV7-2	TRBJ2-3	CASSLGLSSGSTDTQYF	TGTGCCAGCAGCTTAGGACTGAGTAGCGGAAGCACAGATACGCAGTATTTT
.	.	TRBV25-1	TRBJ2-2	CASTGAGLAGELFF	TGTGCCAGTACCGGGGCAGGGCTGGCCGGGGAGCTGTTTTTT
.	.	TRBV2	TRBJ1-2	CASSVGQRIINYGYTF	TGTGCCAGCAGTGTTGGGCAGAGGATAATAAACTATGGCTACACCTTC
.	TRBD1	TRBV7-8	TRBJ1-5	CASSLARGLEQPQHF	TGTGCCAGCAGCTTAGCAAGGGGGCTCGAACAGCCCCAGCATTTT
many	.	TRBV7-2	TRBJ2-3	CASSLVGGSTDTQYF	TGTGCCAGCAGCTTAGTGGGGGGATCGACAGATACGCAGTATTTT
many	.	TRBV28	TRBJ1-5	CASSLTQRGSNQPQHF	TGTGCCAGCAGTTTAACCCAAAGGGGATCTAATCAGCCCCAGCATTTT
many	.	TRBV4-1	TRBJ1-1	CASSQDRDRKAFF	TGCGCCAGCAGCCAAGATAGAGACAGGAAAGCTTTCTTT
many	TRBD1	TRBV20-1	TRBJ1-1	CSARGQGAGMTEAFF	TGCAGTGCTAGGGGACAGGGGGCGGGAATGACTGAAGCTTTCTTT
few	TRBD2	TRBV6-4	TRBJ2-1	CASSALGLAGAAGYNEQFF	TGTGCCAGCAGTGCTCTAGGACTAGCGGGGGCCGCTGGGTACAATGAGCAGTTCTTC
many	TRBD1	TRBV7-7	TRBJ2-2	CASRDRDRPGELFF	TGTGCTAGCAGGGACCGGGACAGGCCCGGGGAGCTGTTTTTT
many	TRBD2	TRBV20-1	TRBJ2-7	CSGIGLDEQYF	TGCAGCGGGATTGGACTAGACGAGCAGTACTTC
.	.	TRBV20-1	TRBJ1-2	CSARVSGATPYYYGYTF	TGCAGTGCTAGGGTCTCCGGGGCGACGCCGTACTACTATGGCTACACCTTC
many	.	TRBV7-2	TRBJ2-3	CASSQLGRGLTDTQYF	TGTGCCAGCAGCCAACTAGGGCGGGGGCTCACAGATACGCAGTATTTT
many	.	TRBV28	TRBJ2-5	CASSLFYFAGQETQYF	TGTGCCAGCAGTTTGTTTTATTTTGCGGGACAAGAGACCCAGTACTTC
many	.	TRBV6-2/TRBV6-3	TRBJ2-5	CASSYRGREETQYF	TGTGCCAGCAGTTATCGGGGCAGGGAAGAGACCCAGTACTTC
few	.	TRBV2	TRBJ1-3	CASSPQGLGNTIYF	TGTGCCAGCAGTCCCCAGGGGCTTGGAAACACCATATATTTT
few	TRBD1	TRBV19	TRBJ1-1	CASQRQGFNTEAFF	TGTGCCAGCCAACGACAGGGTTTTAACACTGAAGCTTTCTTT
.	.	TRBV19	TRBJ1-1	CASIQTPDTEAFF	TGTGCCAGTATTCAGACACCGGATACTGAAGCTTTCTTT
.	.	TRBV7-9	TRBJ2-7	CASEGRITYEQYF	TGTGCCAGCGAGGGACGGATAACCTACGAGCAGTACTTC